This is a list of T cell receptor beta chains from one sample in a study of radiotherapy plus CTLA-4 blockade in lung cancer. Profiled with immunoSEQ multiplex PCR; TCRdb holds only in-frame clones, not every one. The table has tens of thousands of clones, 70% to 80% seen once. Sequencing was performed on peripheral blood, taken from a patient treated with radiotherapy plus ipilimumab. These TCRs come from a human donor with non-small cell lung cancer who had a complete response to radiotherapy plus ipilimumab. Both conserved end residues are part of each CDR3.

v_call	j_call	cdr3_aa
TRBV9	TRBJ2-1	CASSLIGTSGSYNEQFF
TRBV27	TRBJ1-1	CASSSDSKNTEAFF
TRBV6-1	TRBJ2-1	CAGKRESHNEQFF
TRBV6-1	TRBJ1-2	CASSELQGDLYGYTF
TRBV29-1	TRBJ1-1	CSVDQGANTEAFF
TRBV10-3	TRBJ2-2	CAIIAGQDLNTGELFF
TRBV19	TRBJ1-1	CASSSPGTAFLNTEAFF
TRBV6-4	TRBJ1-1	CASSASGTGNTEAFF
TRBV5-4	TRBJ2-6	CASSPDRAGANVLTF
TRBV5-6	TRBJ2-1	CASSLAVRGLYNEQFF
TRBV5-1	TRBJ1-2	CASSLQGSGARTF
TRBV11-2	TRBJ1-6	CASTHPRGGEGLHSPLHF
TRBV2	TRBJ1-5	CASSGEGGQPQHF
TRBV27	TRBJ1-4	CASSRTDLNEKLFF
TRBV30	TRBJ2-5	CAWSGGTSGRETQYF
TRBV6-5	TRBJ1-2	CASSFGQGLYGYTF
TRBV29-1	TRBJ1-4	CSVADIATNEKLFF
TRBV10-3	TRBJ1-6	CATQRGMSTPLHF
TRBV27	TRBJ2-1	CASRRDGLSSYNEQFF
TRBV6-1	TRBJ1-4	CASSPSGRTNEKLFF
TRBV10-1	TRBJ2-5	CASSESLAGGPETQYF
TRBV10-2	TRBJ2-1	CASLRPGESTEFSYNEQFF
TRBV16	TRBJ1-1	CASSQELRNMNTEAFF
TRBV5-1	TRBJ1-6	CASSFTGAGNSPLHF